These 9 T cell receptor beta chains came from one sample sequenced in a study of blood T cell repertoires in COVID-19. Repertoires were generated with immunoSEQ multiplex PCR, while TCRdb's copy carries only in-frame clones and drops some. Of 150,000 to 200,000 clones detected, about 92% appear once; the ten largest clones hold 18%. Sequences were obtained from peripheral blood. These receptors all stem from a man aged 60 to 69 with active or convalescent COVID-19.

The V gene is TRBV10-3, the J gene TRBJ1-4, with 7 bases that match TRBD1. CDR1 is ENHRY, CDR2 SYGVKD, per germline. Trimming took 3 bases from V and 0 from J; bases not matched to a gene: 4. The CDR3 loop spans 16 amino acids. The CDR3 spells CAISDVQGATNEKLFF. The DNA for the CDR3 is TGTGCCATCAGTGATGTGCAGGGGGCAACTAATGAAAAACTGTTTTTT.

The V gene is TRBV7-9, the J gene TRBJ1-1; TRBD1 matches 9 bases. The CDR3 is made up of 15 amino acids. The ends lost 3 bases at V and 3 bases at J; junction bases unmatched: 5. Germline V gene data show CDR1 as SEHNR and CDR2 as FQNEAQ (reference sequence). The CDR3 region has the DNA TGTGCCAGCAGCTTTGGAAGGACAGGGGACACTGAAGCTTTCTTT. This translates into CASSFGRTGDTEAFF.

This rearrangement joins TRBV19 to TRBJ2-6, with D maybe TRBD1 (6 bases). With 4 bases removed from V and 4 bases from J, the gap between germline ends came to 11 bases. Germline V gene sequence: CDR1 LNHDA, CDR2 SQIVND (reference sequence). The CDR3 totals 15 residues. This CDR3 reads CASSRQVSGANVLTF. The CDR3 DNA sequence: TGTGCCAGTAGTAGACAGGTATCGGGGGCCAACGTCCTGACTTTC.

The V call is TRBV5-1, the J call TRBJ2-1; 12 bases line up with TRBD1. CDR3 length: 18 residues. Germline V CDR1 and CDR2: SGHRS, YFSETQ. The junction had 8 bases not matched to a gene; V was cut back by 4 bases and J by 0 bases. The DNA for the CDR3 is TGCGCCAGCAGCCGGGGACAGGGGGCGGCCAGCTCCTACAATGAGCAGTTCTTC. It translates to CASSRGQGAASSYNEQFF.

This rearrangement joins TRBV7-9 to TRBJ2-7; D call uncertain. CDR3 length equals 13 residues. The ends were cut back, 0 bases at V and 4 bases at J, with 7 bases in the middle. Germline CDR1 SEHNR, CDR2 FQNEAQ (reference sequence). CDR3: CASSLAASYEQYF. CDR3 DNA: TGTGCCAGCAGCTTAGCTGCCAGTTACGAGCAGTACTTC.

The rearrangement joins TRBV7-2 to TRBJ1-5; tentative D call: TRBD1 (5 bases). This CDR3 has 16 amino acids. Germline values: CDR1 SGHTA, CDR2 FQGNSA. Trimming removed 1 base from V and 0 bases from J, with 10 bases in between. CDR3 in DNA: TGTGCCAGCAGCTTAGTCTGGGGACTTAGCAATCAGCCCCAGCATTTT. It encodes CASSLVWGLSNQPQHF.

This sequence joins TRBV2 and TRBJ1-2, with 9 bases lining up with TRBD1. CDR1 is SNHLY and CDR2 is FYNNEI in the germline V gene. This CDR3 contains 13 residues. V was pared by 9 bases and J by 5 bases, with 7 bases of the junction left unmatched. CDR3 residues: CASLQGAGYGYTF. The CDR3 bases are TGTGCCAGTTTACAGGGGGCAGGGTATGGCTACACCTTC.

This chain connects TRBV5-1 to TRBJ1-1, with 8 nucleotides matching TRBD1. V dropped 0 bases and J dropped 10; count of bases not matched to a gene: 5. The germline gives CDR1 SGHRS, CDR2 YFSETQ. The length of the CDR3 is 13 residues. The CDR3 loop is CASSLERQGLAFF. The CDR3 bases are TGCGCCAGCAGCTTGGAAAGACAGGGGTTAGCTTTCTTT.

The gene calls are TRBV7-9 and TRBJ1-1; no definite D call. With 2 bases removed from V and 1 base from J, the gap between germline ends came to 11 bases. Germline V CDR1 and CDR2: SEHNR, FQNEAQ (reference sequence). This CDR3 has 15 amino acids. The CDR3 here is CASSLLGSWNTEAFF. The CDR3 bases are TGTGCCAGCAGCTTATTGGGCAGCTGGAACACTGAAGCTTTCTTT.